The 16 T cell receptor beta chains below all came from one sample that was sequenced in a study of OX40 agonist ivuxolimab in advanced cancers. The data were produced by immunoSEQ multiplex PCR, yet TCRdb's version contains in-frame clones alone and is incomplete. The profile shows tens of thousands of clones, 80% of them singletons. Specimen: CD4+ or CD8+ T cells sorted from blood, collected in a trial of the OX40 agonist ivuxolimab. These receptor sequences come from an adult with an advanced solid tumor such as melanoma, head and neck, liver or kidney cancer.

The chain employs TRBV27 and TRBJ1-6, with 8 bases fitting TRBD1. CDR3 length: 17 amino acids. J gave up 2 bases and V 3 bases, and 6 bases lay outside the gene matches. Germline lookup yields CDR1 MNHEY and CDR2 SMNVEV (reference sequence). The CDR3 region is CASSFSGTGTYNSPLHF. The CDR3 DNA reads TGTGCCAGCAGTTTTTCGGGGACAGGAACCTATAATTCACCCCTCCACTTT.

V is TRBV4-2 and J is TRBJ2-2; D possibly corresponds to TRBD2 (5 bases). From germline, CDR1 is LGHNA and CDR2 YNFKEQ. CDR3 length: 16 residues. V was trimmed by 0 bases and J by 5 bases, leaving 13 bases between them. The CDR3 spells CASSQEAGRPTGELFF. DNA for the CDR3: TGTGCCAGCAGCCAAGAGGCGGGCAGGCCGACCGGGGAGCTGTTTTTT.

The rearrangement links TRBV4-2 to TRBJ2-2; possible D gene TRBD1, 5 bases. The germline V gene encodes CDR1 LGHNA and CDR2 YNFKEQ. The CDR3 sequence is 13 residues long. Trimming cost V 4 bases and J 6 bases, with 9 bases left between them. CDR3 bases: TGTGCCAGCAGCCTAAAGGGGTCCGGGGAGCTGTTTTTT. Residues: CASSLKGSGELFF.

Of note for this clone: At one end, the junction sequence differs from germline, possibly due to a read error. The chain employs TRBV28 and TRBJ2-1; 10 nucleotides agree with TRBD2. Looked up from germline, CDR1 is MDHEN and CDR2 is SYDVKM. This CDR3 has 11 amino acids. CDR3 DNA sequence: TGTGCCAGCAGTTCGCTAGCGGGGGCAATCTTC. Protein product: CASSSLAGAIF.

J is TRBJ1-5 and V is TRBV7-9; the D is unclear. Per the germline V gene, CDR1 is SEHNR and CDR2 is FQNEAQ (reference sequence). This CDR3 has 14 residues. V was clipped by 10 bases and J by 0 bases, with 13 bases between them. The CDR3 loop is CAIEDGYSNQPQHF. CDR3 coding DNA: TGTGCCATAGAGGACGGCTATAGCAATCAGCCCCAGCATTTT.

The chain has TRBV6-5 and TRBJ1-1, with 8 bases matching TRBD1. From germline, CDR1 is MNHEY and CDR2 SVGAGI. Germline trimming cut 3 bases from V and 1 base from J; bases unmatched to any gene: 7. The CDR3 is 16 residues long. CDR3 coding DNA: TGTGCCAGCAGTTATATTCGTGGGACAGGGAACACTGAAGCTTTCTTT. It translates to CASSYIRGTGNTEAFF.

This clone has a handful of counts. The chain is built from TRBV6-1 and TRBJ1-1, with unresolved D. V lost 0 bases and J lost 8, with 4 bases in between. The germline V gene encodes CDR1 MNHNS and CDR2 SASEGT. The CDR3 spans 11 residues. The CDR3 DNA is TGTGCCAGCAGTGAAGCGGTGGAAGCTTTCTTT. Its translation: CASSEAVEAFF.

CDR3 bases: TGCGCCAGCAGCGGCCTCGGACAGGGGGCAACTGAAGCTTTCTTT. Translated: CASSGLGQGATEAFF. The chain employs TRBV5-1 and TRBJ1-1, with TRBD1 matching over 11 bases. The CDR3 runs 15 residues. Losses at the gene ends were 4 bases for V and 5 bases for J; bases not matched to a gene: 7. The germline CDR1 and CDR2 sequences are SGHRS and YFSETQ.

The count of this clone is one. The rearrangement joins TRBV6-5 to TRBJ2-5, with D maybe TRBD2 (5 bases). V lost 8 bases and J 5 bases, leaving 12 bases between the germline ends. This CDR3 contains 12 residues. The V gene's germline CDR1 is MNHEY and CDR2 SVGAGI. The CDR3 DNA reads as TGTGCCAGCCTCAGCCCGGGGGAGACCCAGTACTTC. Protein sequence: CASLSPGETQYF.

The chain uses TRBV6-6 and TRBJ2-3, with D perhaps assigned TRBD1 or TRBD2 (5 bases each). The V end lost 6 bases, the J end lost 6 bases, and 16 bases lay between the germline ends. Germline CDR1 reads MNHNY; CDR2 reads SVGAGI (reference sequence). This CDR3 region has 14 residues. CDR3 nucleotide sequence: TGTGCCAGCAGAAACGGGGCTAGGGGTGATACGCAGTATTTT. Encoded protein: CASRNGARGDTQYF.

This clone was seen more than once but under ten times. The V call is TRBV19, the J call TRBJ2-3; 8 bases match TRBD1. The CDR3 spans 15 residues. CDR1 is LNHDA, CDR2 SQIVND, per germline (reference sequence). Trimming at V came to 8 bases and at J to 8 bases, leaving 15 bases not matched to a gene. CDR3 DNA: TGTGCCAGTGTAGAGACGGGACAGGCTTGGGGTACGCAGTATTTT. This translates into CASVETGQAWGTQYF. Together with reference TRBV19 and TRBJ2-3, the CDR3 gives the full variable domain: DGGITQSPKYLFRKEGQNVTLSCEQNLNHDAMYWYRQDPGQGLRLIYYSQIVNDFQKGDIAEGYSVSREKKESFPLTVTSAQKNPTAFYLCASVETGQAWGTQYFGPGTRLTVL.

The rearrangement uses TRBV11-1 and TRBJ1-6, with TRBD1 matching over 7 bases. This CDR3 has 15 amino acids. Germline CDR1 SGHAT, CDR2 FQDESV (reference sequence). Germline trimming cut 2 bases from V and 6 bases from J; bases unmatched to any gene: 4. The CDR3 bases are TGTGCCAGCAGCTTAATCGGGACAGCTAATTCACCCCTCCACTTT. Encoded protein: CASSLIGTANSPLHF.

In this sample, this clone turned up a few times. The V and J genes are TRBV6-1 and TRBJ2-1; D is perhaps TRBD1 or TRBD2 (5 bases each). The CDR3 has 15 amino acids. Between the trimmed V and J ends, which lost 5 bases and 2 bases, there was a span of 13 bases. Germline values: CDR1 MNHNS, CDR2 SASEGT. CDR3 DNA: TGTGCCAGCAGTCGGGAACAGGTCCCCTACAATGAGCAGTTCTTC. It yields the protein CASSREQVPYNEQFF.

This clone was observed a few times. The V call is TRBV28, the J call TRBJ2-2; weak D call: TRBD1 (6 bases). V was shortened by 8 bases and J by 6 bases, with 10 bases between the two germline ends. CDR1 and CDR2 from the germline V gene are MDHEN and SYDVKM. This CDR3 contains 12 residues. DNA of the CDR3: TGTGCCAGCGGGGGCAGGTCCGGGGAGCTGTTTTTT. Translated: CASGGRSGELFF.

This clone appeared a few times. The gene calls are TRBV6-5 and TRBJ1-2; D unclear. The CDR3 has 15 amino acids. V lost 0 bases and J 4 bases, leaving 12 bases between the germline ends. Germline assignment: CDR1 MNHEY and CDR2 SVGAGI. Here the CDR3 DNA reads TGTGCCAGCAGTTACTCGTTGTCGTTGGTCTATGGCTACACCTTC. This gives the protein CASSYSLSLVYGYTF.

The rearrangement joins TRBV30 to TRBJ2-4; possible D gene TRBD1, 6 bases. V lost 1 base, J lost 10 bases, and 17 bases lay in between. Germline CDR1 GTSNPN, CDR2 SVGIG (reference sequence). The CDR3 loop spans 14 amino acids. The CDR3 sequence is CAWSGGGKGGIQYF. CDR3 sequence (DNA): TGTGCCTGGAGTGGAGGGGGAAAAGGGGGTATTCAGTACTTC.